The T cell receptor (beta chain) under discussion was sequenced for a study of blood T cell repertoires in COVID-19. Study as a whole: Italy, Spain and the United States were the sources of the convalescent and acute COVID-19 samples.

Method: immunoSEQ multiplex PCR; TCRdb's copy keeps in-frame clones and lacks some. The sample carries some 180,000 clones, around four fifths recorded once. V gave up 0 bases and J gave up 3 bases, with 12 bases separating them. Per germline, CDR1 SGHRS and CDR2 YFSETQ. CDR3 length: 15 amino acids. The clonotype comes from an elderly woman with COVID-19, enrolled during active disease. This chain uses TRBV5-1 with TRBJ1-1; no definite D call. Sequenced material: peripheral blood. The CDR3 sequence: CASSLAFPGYTEAFF. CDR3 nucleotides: TGCGCCAGCAGCTTGGCATTTCCGGGATACACTGAAGCTTTCTTT.